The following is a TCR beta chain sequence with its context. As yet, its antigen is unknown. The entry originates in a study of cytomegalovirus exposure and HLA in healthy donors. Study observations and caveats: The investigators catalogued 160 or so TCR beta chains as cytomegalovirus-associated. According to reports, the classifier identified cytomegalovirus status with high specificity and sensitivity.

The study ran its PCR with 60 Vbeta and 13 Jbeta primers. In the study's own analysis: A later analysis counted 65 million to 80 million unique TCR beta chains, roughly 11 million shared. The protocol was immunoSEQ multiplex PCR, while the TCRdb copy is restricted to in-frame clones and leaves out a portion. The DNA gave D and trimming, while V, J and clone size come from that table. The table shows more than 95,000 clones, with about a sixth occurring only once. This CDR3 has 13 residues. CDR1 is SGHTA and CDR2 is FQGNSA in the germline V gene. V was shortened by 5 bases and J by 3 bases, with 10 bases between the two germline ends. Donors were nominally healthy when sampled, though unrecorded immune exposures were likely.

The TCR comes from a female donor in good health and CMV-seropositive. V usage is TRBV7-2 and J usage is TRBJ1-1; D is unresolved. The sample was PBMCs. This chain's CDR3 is CASSIMRDTEAFF. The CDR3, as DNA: TGTGCCAGCAGCATAATGCGGGACACTGAAGCTTTCTTT.